This T cell receptor (beta chain) was recovered during a study of cytomegalovirus exposure and HLA in healthy donors. Donors were ostensibly healthy at sampling, although undocumented immune exposures were probable. Regarding the study as a whole: Earlier results showed most TCR beta V segments being productive about 87% or about 30% of the time. Among the most significant clusters, several appeared linked to common viral pathogens in a later analysis.

This PCR relied on a set of 60 Vbeta primers and 13 Jbeta primers. Using immunoSEQ multiplex PCR, the repertoire was profiled, and TCRdb retains in-frame clones only, with some absent. The sample lists roughly 170,000 clones, about 82% occurring once. Unmatched junction bases numbered 6, after V lost 3 bases and J lost 9 bases. The germline gives CDR1 SGHTA, CDR2 FQGTGA. The CDR3 is 15 residues long. Of note for this clone: Its specificity is not known.

The chain couples TRBV7-3 to TRBJ2-1; TRBD2 matches at 12 bases. The source material was PBMCs. This clonotype originated in a woman aged 18-29 years in good health and CMV-seronegative. The DNA for the CDR3 is TGTGCCAGCAGCTTTGGACTAGCGGGATGGTCTGAGCAGTTCTTC. This sequence encodes CASSFGLAGWSEQFF.